The sequence of this T cell receptor beta chain was determined in a study of blood T cell repertoires in COVID-19. Across the whole study: Nucleic acid was either cDNA or gDNA, and it came from T cells, B-cell-depleted T cells, or PBMCs.

Original analysis: Amplifying reference gene primers gave estimates of nucleated cell counts. Assay used: immunoSEQ multiplex PCR; TCRdb lists only in-frame clones, some missing. The D gene and trimming were derived from the DNA, and the V and J assignments and clone size from that table. The sample lists around 380,000 clones, approximately 89% seen once, with 1% to 1.5% in the top ten. The germline V and J ends were trimmed by 3 bases and 6 bases, with 17 bases remaining between them. The CDR3 is 15 amino acids. Germline V gene lookup returns CDR1 KGHSH and CDR2 LQKENI. The source material was PBMCs or T cells enriched from blood (not recorded which). This rearrangement joins TRBV18 to TRBJ1-2; tentative D call: TRBD1 (6 bases). The source is a man aged 25 to 40 who had recovered from COVID-19. The CDR3 is CASSPPGRTGNGYTF. CDR3 DNA: TGTGCCAGCTCACCCCCAGGGAGAACAGGGAATGGCTACACCTTC.